One sample yielded the 20 T cell receptor beta chains listed below, sequenced in a study of T-cell memory formation after mild COVID-19. TCRdb used MiXCR to reprocess the 5' RACE reads, holding one entry per CDR3 protein. The profile shows roughly 400,000 distinct CDR3 sequences, under 20% of them singletons. The sequenced material came from PBMCs or a T cell subset sorted from them (not recorded which). These receptors all stem from a man aged 18 to 29 who had mild COVID-19 (a few samples of this study predate the infection). Cell type and time point are not known.

The chain employs TRBV4-3 and TRBJ2-3, with 10 bases lining up with TRBD1. V lost 4 bases to trimming and J lost 2 bases; unmatched junction nucleotides: 9. From germline, CDR1 is LGHNA and CDR2 YSLEER. The CDR3 totals 17 residues. The CDR3 loop reads CASSLLLGQGDTDTQYF. The CDR3, as DNA: TGCGCCAGCAGCCTACTTCTCGGACAGGGGGACACAGATACGCAGTATTTT.

The gene calls are TRBV5-5 and TRBJ1-2; D might be TRBD1 (5 bases). The germline V gene encodes CDR1 SGHKS and CDR2 YYEKEE (reference sequence). This CDR3 contains 16 residues. Trimming took off 1 base at V and 6 bases at J, with 19 bases between the two ends. CDR3 sequence (DNA): TGTGCCAGCAGCTTGTTCCAGGGTTTGGCAAAGGATGGCTACACCTTC. As protein: CASSLFQGLAKDGYTF.

The genes are TRBV5-1 and TRBJ1-1; D is perhaps TRBD1 (6 bases). V was pared by 0 bases and J by 1 base, with 10 bases between. CDR3 length equals 15 residues. Germline V gene lookup returns CDR1 SGHRS and CDR2 YFSETQ. CDR3 sequence reads: CASSLDGQPNTEAFF. DNA of the CDR3: TGCGCCAGCAGCTTGGATGGACAGCCGAACACTGAAGCTTTCTTT.

In this sample, this clonotype turned up a few times. The V gene is TRBV20-1, the J gene TRBJ2-5; D ambiguous. Germline V gene data show CDR1 as DFQATT and CDR2 as SNEGSKA (reference sequence). CDR3 length: 13 amino acids. V was cut by 6 bases and J by 5 bases, with 16 bases left in between. Here the CDR3 DNA reads TGCAGTGCGTTAGAGCTGTATCTTGAGACCCAGTACTTC. This translates into CSALELYLETQYF.

The chain joins TRBV9 to TRBJ2-1; 15 bases are shared with TRBD2. Germline V gene sequence: CDR1 SGDLS, CDR2 YYNGEE. V gave up 7 bases and J gave up 3 bases; unmatched junction bases: 8. The CDR3 spans 17 residues. The DNA for the CDR3 is TGTGCCAGCGACAGGACTAGCGGGGGGGCTGTCTACAATGAGCAGTTCTTC. It yields the protein CASDRTSGGAVYNEQFF.

V and J are TRBV20-1 and TRBJ1-1; D unresolved. The CDR3 spans 14 residues. Trimming cost V 3 bases and J 0 bases, with 11 bases left between them. Germline V gene sequence: CDR1 DFQATT, CDR2 SNEGSKA (reference sequence). The CDR3: CSARYGAMNTEAFF. DNA for the CDR3: TGCAGTGCTAGGTACGGAGCCATGAACACTGAAGCTTTCTTT.

V usage is TRBV24-1 and J usage is TRBJ2-5; possible D gene TRBD1, 5 bases. The V end was cut by 6 bases, the J end by 2 bases, with 9 bases between. In germline, CDR1 is KGHDR, CDR2 SFDVKD. This CDR3 spans 13 amino acids. The CDR3 reads CATSTGPQETQYF. CDR3 sequence (DNA): TGTGCCACCAGTACAGGTCCGCAAGAGACCCAGTACTTC.

The genes are TRBV4-1 and TRBJ2-5; possible D gene TRBD2, 5 bases. The germline V gene encodes CDR1 MGHRA and CDR2 YSYEKL. V dropped 4 bases and J dropped 1 base, with 13 bases sitting between them. The CDR3 has 15 residues. The CDR3 sequence is CASSLVSRAQETQYF. CDR3 nucleotides: TGCGCCAGCAGCCTGGTCTCGCGGGCCCAAGAGACCCAGTACTTC.

This clonotype has a handful of counts. The rearrangement joins TRBV5-1 to TRBJ1-4; D not resolved. From germline, CDR1 is SGHRS and CDR2 YFSETQ. The CDR3 extends over 17 amino acids. The V gene lost 0 bases and the J gene lost 8 bases, with 20 bases spanning the gap. The CDR3 protein is CASSLAGHGGGREKLFF. CDR3 DNA sequence: TGCGCCAGCAGCTTGGCCGGGCACGGTGGCGGCCGGGAAAAACTGTTTTTT. Looking up the rest from reference TRBV5-1 and TRBJ1-4 gives the full variable domain: KAGVTQTPRYLIKTRGQQVTLSCSPISGHRSVSWYQQTPGQGLQFLFEYFSETQRNKGNFPGRFSGRQFSNSRSEMNVSTLELGDSALYLCASSLAGHGGGREKLFFGSGTQLSVL.

This clonotype was observed a few times. The chain couples TRBV4-1 to TRBJ2-3; D perhaps matches TRBD2 (6 bases). The CDR3 runs 13 residues. CDR1 is MGHRA and CDR2 is YSYEKL in the germline V gene. Between the trimmed V and J ends, which lost 3 bases and 4 bases, there was a span of 8 bases. Here the CDR3 DNA reads TGCGCCAGCAGCCACGCGGGGCCAGATACGCAGTATTTT. It specifies CASSHAGPDTQYF.

V gene TRBV18 combines with J gene TRBJ2-2, with a possible D match to TRBD2 (5 bases). Germline V lookup: CDR1 KGHSH, CDR2 LQKENI. The CDR3 consists of 17 residues. Trimming took off 3 bases at V and 4 bases at J, with 18 bases between the two ends. The CDR3, as DNA: TGTGCCAGCTCACCGTCCTTCCAAACGGGGTTCACCGGGGAGCTGTTTTTT. It encodes CASSPSFQTGFTGELFF.

The V and J genes are TRBV7-9 and TRBJ2-1, with 12 positions matching TRBD2. This CDR3 contains 19 residues. Germline V gene sequence: CDR1 SEHNR, CDR2 FQNEAQ (reference sequence). Germline trimming cut 1 base from V and 8 bases from J; bases unmatched to any gene: 15. Written as DNA, the CDR3 is TGTGCCAGCAGCTTAGAGCCCGGACTAGCGGGGATCCGGTTCGATGAGCAGTTCTTC. It translates to CASSLEPGLAGIRFDEQFF.

V and J are TRBV18 and TRBJ1-3, with D possibly matching TRBD1 (5 bases). The V end lost 4 bases, the J end lost 0 bases, and 13 bases lay between the germline ends. The V gene's germline CDR1 is KGHSH and CDR2 LQKENI. The CDR3 length is 16 residues. In DNA, the CDR3 is TGTGCCAGCTCACAGCCGGGACGGGACTCTGGAAACACCATATATTTT. It codes for CASSQPGRDSGNTIYF.

This clonotype was seen a handful of times. The gene calls are TRBV6-2 or TRBV6-3 and TRBJ2-7; a weak D match, TRBD1 (6 bases). The CDR3 runs to 13 residues. CDR1 MNHEY and CDR2 SVGEGT come from the germline V gene. V was clipped by 6 bases and J by 2 bases, with 11 bases between them. The CDR3 reads CASSLGAAYEQYV. The CDR3 nucleotides read TGTGCCAGCAGCTTGGGGGCCGCCTACGAGCAGTACGTC.

The gene calls are TRBV4-3 and TRBJ2-1; unclear D gene. From germline, CDR1 is LGHNA and CDR2 YSLEER. The V gene lost 0 bases and the J gene lost 9 bases, with 18 bases spanning the gap. The CDR3 has 16 amino acids. CDR3 region: CASSQDHDRGYLEQFF. The CDR3 DNA reads as TGCGCCAGCAGCCAAGATCATGACCGAGGCTACCTTGAGCAGTTCTTC.

The table lists this clonotype with a few counts. V gene TRBV4-3 combines with J gene TRBJ1-4; TRBD1 matches at 9 bases. This CDR3 has 16 residues. Germline V gives CDR1 LGHNA, CDR2 YSLEER. V was pared by 4 bases and J by 6 bases, with 9 bases of the junction left unmatched. CDR3 protein: CASSRLTGGMDEKLFF. Here the CDR3 DNA reads TGCGCCAGCAGCCGCCTCACAGGGGGCATGGATGAAAAACTGTTTTTT.

This clonotype has more than one count but fewer than ten. The J gene is TRBJ1-1, the V gene TRBV5-1; 9 positions agree with TRBD1. The CDR3 has 14 residues. Per the germline V gene, CDR1 is SGHRS and CDR2 is YFSETQ. V shed 3 bases and J 4 bases; nucleotides not matched to a gene: 4. The CDR3 DNA reads as TGCGCCAGCAGCTCCGTGGACAGGGGCACTGAAGCTTTCTTT. Its protein is CASSSVDRGTEAFF.

This clonotype was seen more than once but under ten times. This sequence joins TRBV11-1 and TRBJ2-7, with 7 bases lining up with TRBD1. CDR3 size: 18 residues. The junction had 21 bases not matched to a gene; V was cut back by 5 bases and J by 5 bases. Germline-derived CDR1 and CDR2 are SGHAT and FQDESV (reference sequence). CDR3 region: CASSGLPRTGRTHDEQYF. The DNA for the CDR3 is TGTGCCAGCAGCGGATTACCGAGGACAGGACGAACGCACGACGAGCAGTACTTC.

This clonotype has just a few counts. The rearrangement links TRBV7-2 to TRBJ2-5; D not certain. The V end lost 5 bases, the J end lost 9 bases, and 13 bases lay between the germline ends. The CDR3 covers 12 residues. CDR1 is SGHTA, CDR2 FQGNSA, per germline. DNA for the CDR3: TGTGCCAGCAGCCCTCTGACTCCGGCCCAGTACTTC. It yields the protein CASSPLTPAQYF.

This chain connects TRBV5-1 to TRBJ2-7; possibly TRBD1 for D (5 bases). Trimming cost V 0 bases and J 7 bases, with 8 bases left between them. This CDR3 spans 12 amino acids. In germline, CDR1 is SGHRS, CDR2 YFSETQ. CDR3 protein: CASSLAREEQYF. The CDR3 nucleotides read TGCGCCAGCAGCTTGGCCAGGGAAGAGCAGTACTTC.